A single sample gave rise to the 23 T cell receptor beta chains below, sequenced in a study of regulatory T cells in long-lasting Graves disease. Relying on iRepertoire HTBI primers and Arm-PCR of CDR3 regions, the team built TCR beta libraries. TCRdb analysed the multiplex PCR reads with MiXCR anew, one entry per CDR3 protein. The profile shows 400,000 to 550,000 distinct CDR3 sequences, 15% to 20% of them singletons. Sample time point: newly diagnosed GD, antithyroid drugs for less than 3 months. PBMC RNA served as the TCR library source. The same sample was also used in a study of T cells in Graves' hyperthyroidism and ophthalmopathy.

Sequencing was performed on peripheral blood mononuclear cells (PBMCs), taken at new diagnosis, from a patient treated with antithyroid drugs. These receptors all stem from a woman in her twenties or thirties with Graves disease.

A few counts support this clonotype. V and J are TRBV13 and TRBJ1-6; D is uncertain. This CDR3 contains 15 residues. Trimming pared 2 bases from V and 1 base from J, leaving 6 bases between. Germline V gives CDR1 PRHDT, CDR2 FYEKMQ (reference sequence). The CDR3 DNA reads TGTGCCAGCAGCTTAAAAGGGTCCTATAATTCACCCCTCCACTTT. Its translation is CASSLKGSYNSPLHF.

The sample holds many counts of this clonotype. DNA for the CDR3: TGTGCCACCAGTGATCCGGGGACTAGCGGGAGGAGCTCCTACAATGAGCAGTTCTTC. This gives the protein CATSDPGTSGRSSYNEQFF. V gene TRBV24-1 combines with J gene TRBJ2-1; TRBD2 matches at 15 bases. CDR1 and CDR2 (germline): KGHDR, SFDVKD. The V gene end was trimmed by 3 bases and the J gene end by 0 bases; junction bases not matched to a gene: 5. The CDR3 has 19 amino acids.

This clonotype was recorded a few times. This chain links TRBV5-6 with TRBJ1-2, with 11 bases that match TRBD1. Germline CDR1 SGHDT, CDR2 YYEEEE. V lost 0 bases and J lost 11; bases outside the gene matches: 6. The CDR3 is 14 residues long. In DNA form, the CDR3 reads TGTGCCAGCAGCTTGGCCGGGACAGGGGGAATTTACACCTTC. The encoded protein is CASSLAGTGGIYTF.

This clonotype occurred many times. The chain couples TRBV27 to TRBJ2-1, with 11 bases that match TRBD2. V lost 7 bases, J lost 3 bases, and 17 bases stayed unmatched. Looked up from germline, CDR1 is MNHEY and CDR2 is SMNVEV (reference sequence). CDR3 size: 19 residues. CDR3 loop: CASTPLAGGGSRRYNEQFF. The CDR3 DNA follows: TGTGCCAGCACTCCCTTAGCGGGAGGGGGATCCCGACGCTACAATGAGCAGTTCTTC.

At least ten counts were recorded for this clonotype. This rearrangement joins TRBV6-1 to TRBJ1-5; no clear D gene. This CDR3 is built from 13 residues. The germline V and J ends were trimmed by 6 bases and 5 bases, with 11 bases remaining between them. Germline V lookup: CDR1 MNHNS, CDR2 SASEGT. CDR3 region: CASSLYVDQPQHF. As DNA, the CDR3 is TGTGCCAGCAGCCTCTACGTAGATCAGCCCCAGCATTTT.

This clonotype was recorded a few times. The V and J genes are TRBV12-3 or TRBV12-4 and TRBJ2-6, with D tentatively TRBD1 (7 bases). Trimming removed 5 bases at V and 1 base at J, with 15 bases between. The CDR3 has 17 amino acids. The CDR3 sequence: CASSRAGQLSGANVLTF. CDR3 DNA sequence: TGTGCCAGCAGTCGGGCGGGACAGCTATCTGGGGCCAACGTCCTGACTTTC.

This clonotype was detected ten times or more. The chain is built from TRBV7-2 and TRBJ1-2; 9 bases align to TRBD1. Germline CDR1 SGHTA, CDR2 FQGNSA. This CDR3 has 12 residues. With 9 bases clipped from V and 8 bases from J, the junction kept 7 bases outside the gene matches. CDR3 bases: TGTGCCAGGAGGTGGGACAGGGACGGCTACACCTTC. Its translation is CARRWDRDGYTF.

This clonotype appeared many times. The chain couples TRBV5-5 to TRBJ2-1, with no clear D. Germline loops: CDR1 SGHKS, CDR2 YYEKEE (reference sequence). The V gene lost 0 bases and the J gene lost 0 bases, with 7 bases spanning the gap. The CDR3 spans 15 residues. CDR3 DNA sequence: TGTGCCAGCAGCTTGGAGGTTAGCTCCTACAATGAGCAGTTCTTC. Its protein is CASSLEVSSYNEQFF. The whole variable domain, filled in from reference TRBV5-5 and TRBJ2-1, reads DAGVTQSPTHLIKTRGQQVTLRCSPISGHKSVSWYQQVLGQGPQFIFQYYEKEERGRGNFPDRFSARQFPNYSSELNVNALLLGDSALYLCASSLEVSSYNEQFFGPGTRLTVL.

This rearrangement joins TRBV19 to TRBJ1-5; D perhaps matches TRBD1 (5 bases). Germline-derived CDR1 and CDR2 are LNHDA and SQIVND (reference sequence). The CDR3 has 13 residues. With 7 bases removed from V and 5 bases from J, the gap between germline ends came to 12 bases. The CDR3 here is CASTSDTYQPQHF. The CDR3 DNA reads TGTGCCAGTACCTCGGACACATATCAGCCCCAGCATTTT.

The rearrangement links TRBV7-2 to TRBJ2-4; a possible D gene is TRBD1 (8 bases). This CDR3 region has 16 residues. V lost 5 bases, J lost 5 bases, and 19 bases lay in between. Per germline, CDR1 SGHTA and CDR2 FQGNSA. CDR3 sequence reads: CASSDPGGGSENIQYF. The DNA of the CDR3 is TGTGCCAGCAGCGACCCAGGGGGCGGGAGTGAAAACATTCAGTACTTC.

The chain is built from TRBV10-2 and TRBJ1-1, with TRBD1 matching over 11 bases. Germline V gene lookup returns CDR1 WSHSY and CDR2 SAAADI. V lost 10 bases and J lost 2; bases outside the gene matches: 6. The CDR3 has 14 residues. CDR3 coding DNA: TGCGCCACCGGGACAGGGGGTGGAAACACTGAAGCTTTCTTT. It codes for CATGTGGGNTEAFF.

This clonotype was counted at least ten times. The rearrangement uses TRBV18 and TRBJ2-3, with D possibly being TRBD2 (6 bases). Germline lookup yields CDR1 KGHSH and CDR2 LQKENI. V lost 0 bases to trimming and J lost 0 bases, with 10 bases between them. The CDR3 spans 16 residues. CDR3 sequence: CASSPPEGSSTDTQYF. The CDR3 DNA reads TGTGCCAGCTCACCACCGGAGGGGTCTAGCACAGATACGCAGTATTTT.

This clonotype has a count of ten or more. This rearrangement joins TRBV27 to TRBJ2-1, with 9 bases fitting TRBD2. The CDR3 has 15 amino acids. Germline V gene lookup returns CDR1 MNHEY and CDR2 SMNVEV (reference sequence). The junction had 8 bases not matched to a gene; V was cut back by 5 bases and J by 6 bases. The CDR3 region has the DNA TGTGCCAGCAGTCTCGGACTAGCGAATATCAATGAGCAGTTCTTC. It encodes CASSLGLANINEQFF.

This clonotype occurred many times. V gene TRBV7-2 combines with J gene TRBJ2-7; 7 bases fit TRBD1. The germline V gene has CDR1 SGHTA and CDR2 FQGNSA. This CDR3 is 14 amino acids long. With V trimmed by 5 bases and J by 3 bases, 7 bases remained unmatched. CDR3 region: CASSPGTAHYEQYF. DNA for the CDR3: TGTGCCAGCAGCCCCGGGACAGCCCACTACGAGCAGTACTTC.

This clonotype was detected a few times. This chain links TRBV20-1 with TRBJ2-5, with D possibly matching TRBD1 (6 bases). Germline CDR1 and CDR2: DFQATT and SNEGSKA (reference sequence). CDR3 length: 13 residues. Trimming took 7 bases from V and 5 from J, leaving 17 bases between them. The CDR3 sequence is CSVTPGDGETQYF. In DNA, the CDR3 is TGCAGTGTTACACCAGGGGATGGGGAGACCCAGTACTTC.

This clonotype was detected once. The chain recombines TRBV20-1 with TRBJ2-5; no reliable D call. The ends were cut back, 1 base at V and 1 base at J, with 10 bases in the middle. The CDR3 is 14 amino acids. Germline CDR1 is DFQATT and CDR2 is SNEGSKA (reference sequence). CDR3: CSARGGSLQETQYF. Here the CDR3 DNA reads TGCAGTGCTAGAGGGGGTAGCCTCCAAGAGACCCAGTACTTC.

The CDR3 region is CATIPERASYNEQFF. The CDR3, as DNA: TGTGCCACCATTCCAGAGCGGGCCTCCTACAATGAGCAGTTCTTC. This rearrangement joins TRBV10-3 to TRBJ2-1; the D gene is possibly TRBD2 (6 bases). The CDR3 runs 15 residues. The ends were cut back, 10 bases at V and 0 bases at J, with 16 bases in the middle. CDR1 and CDR2 (germline): ENHRY, SYGVKD.

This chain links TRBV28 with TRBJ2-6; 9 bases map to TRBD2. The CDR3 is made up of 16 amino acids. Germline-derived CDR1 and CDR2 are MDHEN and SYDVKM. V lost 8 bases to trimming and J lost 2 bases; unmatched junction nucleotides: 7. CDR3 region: CASVRVAGAGANVLTF. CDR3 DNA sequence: TGTGCCAGCGTCCGCGTAGCGGGAGCTGGGGCCAACGTCCTGACTTTC.

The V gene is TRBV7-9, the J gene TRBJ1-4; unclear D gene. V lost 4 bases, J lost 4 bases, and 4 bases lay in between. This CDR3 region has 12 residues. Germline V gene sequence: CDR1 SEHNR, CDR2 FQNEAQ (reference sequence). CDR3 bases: TGTGCCAGCAGCTACGGTAATGAAAAACTGTTTTTT. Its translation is CASSYGNEKLFF.

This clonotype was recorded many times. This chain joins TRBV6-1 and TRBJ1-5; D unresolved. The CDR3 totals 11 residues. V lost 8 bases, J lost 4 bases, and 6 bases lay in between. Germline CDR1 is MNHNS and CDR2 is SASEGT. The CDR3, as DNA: TGTGCCAGCCAAGGGAATCAGCCCCAGCATTTT. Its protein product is CASQGNQPQHF.

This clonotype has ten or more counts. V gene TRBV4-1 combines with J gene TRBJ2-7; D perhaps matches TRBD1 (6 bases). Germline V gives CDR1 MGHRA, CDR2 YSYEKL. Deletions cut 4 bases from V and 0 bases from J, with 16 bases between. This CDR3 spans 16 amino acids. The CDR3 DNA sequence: TGCGCCAGCAGCCGATTAACCGGACAGAGCTCCTACGAGCAGTACTTC. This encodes CASSRLTGQSSYEQYF.

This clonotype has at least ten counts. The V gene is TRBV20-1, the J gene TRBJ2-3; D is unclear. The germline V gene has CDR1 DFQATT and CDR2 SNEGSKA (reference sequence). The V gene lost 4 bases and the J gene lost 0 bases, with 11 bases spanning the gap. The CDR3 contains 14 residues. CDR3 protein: CSAKIGPSTDTQYF. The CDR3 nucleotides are TGCAGTGCTAAAATAGGCCCTAGCACAGATACGCAGTATTTT.

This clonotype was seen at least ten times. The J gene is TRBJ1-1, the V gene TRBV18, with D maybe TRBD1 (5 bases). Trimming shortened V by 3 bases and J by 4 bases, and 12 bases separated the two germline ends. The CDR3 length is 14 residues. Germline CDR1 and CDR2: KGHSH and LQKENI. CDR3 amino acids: CASSPGPVSTEAFF. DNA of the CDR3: TGTGCCAGCTCACCGGGACCTGTGTCCACTGAAGCTTTCTTT.